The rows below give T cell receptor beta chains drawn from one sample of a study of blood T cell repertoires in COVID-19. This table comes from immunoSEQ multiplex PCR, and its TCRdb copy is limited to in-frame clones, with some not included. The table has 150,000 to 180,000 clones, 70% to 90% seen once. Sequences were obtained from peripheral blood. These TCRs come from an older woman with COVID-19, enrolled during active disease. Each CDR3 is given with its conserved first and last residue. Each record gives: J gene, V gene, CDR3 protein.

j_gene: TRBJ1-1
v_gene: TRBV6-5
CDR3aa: CASRRDTQINTEAFF

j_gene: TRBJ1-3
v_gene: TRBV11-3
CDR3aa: CASSPYDRGLGNTIYF

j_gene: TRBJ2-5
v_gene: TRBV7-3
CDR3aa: CASSLGGVQETQYF

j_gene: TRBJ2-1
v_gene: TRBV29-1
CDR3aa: CSVGKSSYNEQFF

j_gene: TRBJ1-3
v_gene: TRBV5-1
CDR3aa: CASSFQAGSTGNTIYF

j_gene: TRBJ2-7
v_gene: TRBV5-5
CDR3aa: CASSLGLAGGTNEQYF

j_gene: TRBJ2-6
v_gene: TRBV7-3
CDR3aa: CASSFDRPSGANVLTF

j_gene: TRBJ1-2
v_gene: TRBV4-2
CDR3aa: CASSQTGSGYGYTF

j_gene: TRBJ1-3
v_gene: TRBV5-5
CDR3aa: CASRSTVTGNTIYF

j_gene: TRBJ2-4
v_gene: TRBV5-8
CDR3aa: CASSLRSGSGNIQYF

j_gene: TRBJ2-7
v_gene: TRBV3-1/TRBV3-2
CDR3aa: CASSQGGLAEEGQYF

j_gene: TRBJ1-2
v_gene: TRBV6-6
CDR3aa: CASTPGQGAVYGYTF

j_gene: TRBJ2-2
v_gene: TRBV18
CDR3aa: CASSPFIRTASTGELFF

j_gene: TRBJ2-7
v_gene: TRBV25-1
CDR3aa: CASSWGGRAYPLEQYF

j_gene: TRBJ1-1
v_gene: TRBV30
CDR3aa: CAWKIGNLVAFF

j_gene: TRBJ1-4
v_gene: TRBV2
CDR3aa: CASSVSRTAEKLFF

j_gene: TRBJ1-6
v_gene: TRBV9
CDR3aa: CASSGAPSNSPLHF

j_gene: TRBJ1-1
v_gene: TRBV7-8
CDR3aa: CASSSRDRSTEAFF

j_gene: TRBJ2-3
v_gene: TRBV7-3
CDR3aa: CASSLAGGRTDTQYF

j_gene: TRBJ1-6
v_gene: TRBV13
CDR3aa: CASSANLQTSPLHF

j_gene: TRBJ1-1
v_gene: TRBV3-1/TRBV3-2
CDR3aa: CASSQGAGNTEAFF

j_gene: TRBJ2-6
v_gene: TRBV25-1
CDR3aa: CASSGQDRARTGANVLTF

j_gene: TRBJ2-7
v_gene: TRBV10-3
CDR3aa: CAIKSGLAGYEQYF

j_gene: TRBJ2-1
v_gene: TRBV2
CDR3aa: CASSDPGGAGNEQFF

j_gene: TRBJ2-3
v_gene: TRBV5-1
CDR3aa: CASRGQSGTDTQYF

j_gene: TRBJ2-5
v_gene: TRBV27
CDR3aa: CASSGTGGSQYF

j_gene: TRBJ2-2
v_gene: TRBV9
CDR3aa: CASSVQRSTGELFF

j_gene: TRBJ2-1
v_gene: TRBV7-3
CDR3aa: CASSYSGRTYNEQFF

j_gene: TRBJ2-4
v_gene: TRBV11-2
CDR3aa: CASSQPGQAKNIQYF

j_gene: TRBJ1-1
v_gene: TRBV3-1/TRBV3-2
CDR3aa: CASSPLNTEAFF

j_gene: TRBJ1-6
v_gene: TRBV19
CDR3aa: CASRPSGSYNSPLHF

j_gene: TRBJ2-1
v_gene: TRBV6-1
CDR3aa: CASSEQASGGLYNEQFF

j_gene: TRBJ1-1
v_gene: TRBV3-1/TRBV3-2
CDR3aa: CASSNRGGTEAFF

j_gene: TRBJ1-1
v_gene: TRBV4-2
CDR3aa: CASSPLGGTEAFF

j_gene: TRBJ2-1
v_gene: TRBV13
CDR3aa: CASSPGTSGSLEQFF

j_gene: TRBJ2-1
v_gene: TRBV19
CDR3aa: CASRNLLATRSSYNEQFF

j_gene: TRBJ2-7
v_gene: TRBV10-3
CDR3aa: CAISEGLAHEQYF

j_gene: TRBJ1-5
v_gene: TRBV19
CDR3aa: CASRPMGGSNQPQHF

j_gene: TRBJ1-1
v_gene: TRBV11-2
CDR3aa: CASSLETGSTEAFF

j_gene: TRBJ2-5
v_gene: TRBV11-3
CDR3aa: CASSLGGTGSKETQYF

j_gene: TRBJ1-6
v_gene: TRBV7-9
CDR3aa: CASSLGTGGYNSPLHF

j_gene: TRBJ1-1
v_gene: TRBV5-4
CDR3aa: CASSQNTEAFF

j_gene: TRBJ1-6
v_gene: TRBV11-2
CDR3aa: CASSPRDSFDSPLHF

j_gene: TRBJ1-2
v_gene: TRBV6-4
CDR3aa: CASSERGGYGYTF

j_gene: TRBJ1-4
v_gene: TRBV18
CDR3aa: CASSPRGEKLFF

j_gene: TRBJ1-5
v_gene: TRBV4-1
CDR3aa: CASSLVITGGRNQPQHF

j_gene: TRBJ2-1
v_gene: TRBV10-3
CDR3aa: CAISEVAGGVSYNEQFF

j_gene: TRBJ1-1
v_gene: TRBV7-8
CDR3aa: CASSLLQGNTEAFF